This entry features one TCR beta chain sequence. The antigen remains undetermined. Germline V gives CDR1 MNHEY, CDR2 SMNVEV (reference sequence). Trimming pared 2 bases from V and 7 bases from J, leaving 11 bases between. This CDR3 has 13 residues. The data are from a study of shared clonotypes between healthy human individuals. Study-level background: Three CD4 naive, three CD4 memory, two CD8 naive and one CD8 memory plate were used per donor. Study-level points and caveats: Rarefaction curves obtained for sorted subsets showed sequencing incomplete despite large depth. Generation of non-shared clonotypes was less probable than generation of clonotypes shared by all four donors. A generally larger estimated richness was seen in naive subsets than in memory subsets.

Cells designated naive CD8 were CD45RO-negative and were positively selected for CCR7, with terminally differentiated effector memory CD45RA+ cells excluded. Repertoires were generated with immunoSEQ multiplex PCR, while TCRdb's copy carries only in-frame clones and drops some. The sample shows approximately 2,000,000 clones, around 93% of them seen only once. J is TRBJ1-2 and V is TRBV27, with no clear D. Input material: naive CD8+ T cells from PBMCs. The TCR sequence derives from a man younger than 30 in good health. Some clones in this sample may be carry-over from other donors' samples. The CDR3 DNA reads as TGTGCCAGCAGTTTAGTGGGGAGCACTGGCTACACCTTC. Protein sequence: CASSLVGSTGYTF.